The 17 T cell receptor beta chains in this list originate from one sample, sequenced in a study of T cell changes during pregnancy in multiple sclerosis. Method: immunoSEQ multiplex PCR; TCRdb's copy keeps in-frame clones and lacks some. Here the sample spans some 100,000 clones, 94% being singletons. Sequencing was performed on peripheral blood, taken before pregnancy. The source is a female donor with multiple sclerosis, enrolled in a pregnancy study.

CDR3 sequence: CATSGTGGDEQYF. The CDR3 DNA sequence: TGTGCCACCTCCGGGACAGGGGGCGACGAGCAGTACTTC. The chain couples TRBV5-4 to TRBJ2-7; TRBD1 agrees at 12 bases. The V and J ends lost 9 bases and 5 bases, in that order; junction bases with no gene match: 6. The CDR3 extends over 13 amino acids. Germline assignment: CDR1 SGHNT and CDR2 YYREEE (reference sequence). Full variable domain (outside the CDR3, taken from reference TRBV5-4 and TRBJ2-7): ETGVTQSPTHLIKTRGQQVTLRCSSQSGHNTVSWYQQALGQGPQFIFQYYREEENGRGNFPPRFSGLQFPNYSSELNVNALELDDSALYLCATSGTGGDEQYFGPGTRLTVT.

The chain combines TRBV5-6 with TRBJ2-5; 9 bases map to TRBD2. This CDR3 is 14 amino acids long. The trim removed 2 bases at V and 4 bases at J, leaving 3 bases unmatched. Germline lookup yields CDR1 SGHDT and CDR2 YYEEEE. The chain's CDR3 is CASSFQAGGETQYF. The CDR3 DNA reads TGTGCCAGCAGCTTCCAAGCGGGAGGAGAGACCCAGTACTTC.

Only one count was recorded for this clone. CDR3 in DNA: TGTGCCAGCAGTTACCGTTCTGTGTCTGGGGCCAACGTCCTGACTTTC. This sequence encodes CASSYRSVSGANVLTF. This chain joins TRBV6-5 and TRBJ2-6; no clear D. The germline V gene has CDR1 MNHEY and CDR2 SVGAGI. Trimming cost V 2 bases and J 1 base, with 9 bases left between them. The CDR3 has 16 amino acids.

The chain has TRBV18 and TRBJ2-1; TRBD2 is a possible D gene (6 bases). CDR1 and CDR2 (germline): KGHSH, LQKENI. This CDR3 spans 15 amino acids. Trimming removed 2 bases from V and 5 bases from J, with 13 bases in between. CDR3 sequence: CASSPGSSGDNEQFF. Written as DNA, the CDR3 is TGTGCCAGCTCACCAGGAAGTTCGGGGGACAATGAGCAGTTCTTC.

The rearrangement uses TRBV25-1 and TRBJ1-1; the match to TRBD1 covers 8 bases. J lost 4 bases, V lost 5 bases, and 9 bases had no gene match. The CDR3 runs to 15 residues. Germline values: CDR1 MGHDK, CDR2 SYGVNS. The CDR3 here is CASSTPDRVGTEAFF. The CDR3 region has the DNA TGTGCCAGCAGTACCCCGGACAGGGTAGGCACTGAAGCTTTCTTT.

This clone was seen a single time. The V gene is TRBV12-5, the J gene TRBJ1-2; D is perhaps TRBD1 (6 bases). The V end lost 6 bases, the J end lost 0 bases, and 17 bases lay between the germline ends. Germline CDR1 is LGHNT and CDR2 is FRNRAP. This CDR3 has 16 residues. In nucleotides, the CDR3 is TGTGCTAGTGGCCCGGGACATTCGGGCTCTAACTATGGCTACACCTTC. This codes for CASGPGHSGSNYGYTF.

V usage is TRBV7-3 and J usage is TRBJ1-1; maybe TRBD1 (6 bases). The CDR3 contains 15 residues. V was pared by 0 bases and J by 5 bases, with 13 bases between. The germline gives CDR1 SGHTA, CDR2 FQGTGA. The CDR3 loop is CASSLTKGQITEAFF. The CDR3 DNA is TGTGCCAGCAGCTTAACCAAAGGACAGATAACTGAAGCTTTCTTT.

The count of this clone is one. The genes are TRBV7-3 and TRBJ1-1; 8 bases align to TRBD1. Per germline, CDR1 SGHTA and CDR2 FQGTGA. This CDR3 region has 16 residues. The trim removed 5 bases at V and 5 bases at J, leaving 13 bases unmatched. CDR3 DNA sequence: TGTGCCAGCAGCCGGACTTCCGGGACAGGAGTGACTGAAGCTTTCTTT. Translation gives CASSRTSGTGVTEAFF.

This clone was picked up one time. This sequence joins TRBV4-3 and TRBJ1-1, with 9 bases that match TRBD1. This CDR3 is 15 amino acids long. Trimming cost V 1 base and J 11 bases; bases outside gene matches: 11. The germline V gene encodes CDR1 LGHNA and CDR2 YSLEER. The CDR3 protein is CASSQVGLDRGSAFF. The DNA of the CDR3 is TGCGCCAGCAGCCAAGTTGGACTAGACAGGGGGTCTGCTTTCTTT.

The genes are TRBV15 and TRBJ1-5; 9 positions match TRBD1. The V gene end was trimmed by 1 base and the J gene end by 7 bases; junction bases not matched to a gene: 8. In germline, CDR1 is LNHNV, CDR2 YYDKDF (reference sequence). This CDR3 comprises 16 residues. The CDR3 nucleotides read TGTGCCACCAGCAGAGGGGGGACAGGGAACGTCCAGCCCCAGCATTTT. The encoded protein is CATSRGGTGNVQPQHF.

The chain is built from TRBV28 and TRBJ2-7, with D unresolved. Trimming took off 5 bases at V and 0 bases at J, with 17 bases between the two ends. The length of the CDR3 is 16 residues. Germline CDR1 reads MDHEN; CDR2 reads SYDVKM. In DNA, the CDR3 is TGTGCCAGCAGTCCCCTCGACGGAAGCGTCTCCTACGAGCAGTACTTC. Translating gives CASSPLDGSVSYEQYF.

This rearrangement joins TRBV2 to TRBJ2-7; D gene uncertain. Germline V gives CDR1 SNHLY, CDR2 FYNNEI. Trimming removed 6 bases at V and 7 bases at J, with 13 bases between. There are 12 residues in the CDR3. The CDR3 spells CASSPTGYEQYF. The CDR3 nucleotides are TGTGCCAGCAGCCCGACCGGGTATGAGCAGTACTTC.

V and J are TRBV7-3 and TRBJ2-7, with D possibly TRBD2 on 6 matching bases. The germline V and J ends were trimmed by 2 bases and 9 bases, with 11 bases remaining between them. This CDR3 has 12 amino acids. Per the germline V gene, CDR1 is SGHTA and CDR2 is FQGTGA. The CDR3 DNA reads TGTGCCAGCAGCTTATGCGGGACGGGGCAGTACTTC. Translating it yields CASSLCGTGQYF.

The V gene is TRBV29-1, the J gene TRBJ1-1; 8 bases agree with TRBD1. The length of the CDR3 is 14 residues. The germline V gene has CDR1 SQVTM and CDR2 ANQGSEA. V lost 1 base to trimming and J lost 4 bases; unmatched junction nucleotides: 5. The CDR3 DNA is TGCAGCGTTGAAGTGGGACAGGCGGGCACTGAAGCTTTCTTT. Protein sequence: CSVEVGQAGTEAFF. Looking up the rest from reference TRBV29-1 and TRBJ1-1 gives the full variable domain: SAVISQKPSRDICQRGTSLTIQCQVDSQVTMMFWYRQQPGQSLTLIATANQGSEATYESGFVIDKFPISRPNLTFSTLTVSNMSPEDSSIYLCSVEVGQAGTEAFFGQGTRLTVV.

The chain uses TRBV5-4 and TRBJ2-1; 8 bases line up with TRBD2. The CDR3 length is 16 residues. V trimming: 4 bases; J trimming: 3 bases; junction bases outside the gene matches: 9. The germline gives CDR1 SGHNT, CDR2 YYREEE (reference sequence). The CDR3 reads CASSPPPSGSYNEQFF. CDR3 sequence (DNA): TGTGCCAGCAGCCCACCCCCGAGCGGGAGCTACAATGAGCAGTTCTTC.

V gene TRBV16 combines with J gene TRBJ2-7, with 8 bases identical to TRBD1. CDR3 length: 12 amino acids. From germline, CDR1 is KGHSY and CDR2 FQNENV. V lost 3 bases, J lost 9 bases, and 4 bases stayed unmatched. The chain's CDR3 is CASSHQGAGQYF. The CDR3 nucleotides read TGTGCCAGCAGCCATCAGGGGGCTGGGCAGTACTTC.

The chain recombines TRBV30 with TRBJ2-1, with 8 bases matching TRBD2. Germline loops: CDR1 GTSNPN, CDR2 SVGIG (reference sequence). The CDR3 consists of 13 residues. V shed 0 bases and J 6 bases; nucleotides not matched to a gene: 1. This CDR3 reads CAWSVLAGNEQFF. The CDR3 DNA sequence: TGTGCCTGGAGTGTGCTAGCGGGCAATGAGCAGTTCTTC. The variable domain in full, completed from reference TRBV30 and TRBJ2-1, reads SQTIHQWPATLVQPVGSPLSLECTVEGTSNPNLYWYRQAAGRGLQLLFYSVGIGQISSEVPQNLSASRPQDRQFILSSKKLLLSDSGFYLCAWSVLAGNEQFFGPGTRLTVL.